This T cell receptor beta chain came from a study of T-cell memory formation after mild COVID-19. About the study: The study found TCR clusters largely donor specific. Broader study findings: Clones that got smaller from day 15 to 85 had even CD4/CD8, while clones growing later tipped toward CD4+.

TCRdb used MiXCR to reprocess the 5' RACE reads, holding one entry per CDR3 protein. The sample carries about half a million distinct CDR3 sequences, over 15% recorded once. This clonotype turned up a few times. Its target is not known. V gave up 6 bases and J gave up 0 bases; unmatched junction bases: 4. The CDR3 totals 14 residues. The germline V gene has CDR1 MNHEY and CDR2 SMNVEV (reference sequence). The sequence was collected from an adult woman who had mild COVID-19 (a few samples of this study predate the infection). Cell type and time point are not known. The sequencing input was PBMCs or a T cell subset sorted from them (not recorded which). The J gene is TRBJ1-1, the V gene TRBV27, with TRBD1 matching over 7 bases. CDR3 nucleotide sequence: TGTGCCAGCAGAACGGGACAGTTGAACACTGAAGCTTTCTTT. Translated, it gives CASRTGQLNTEAFF.